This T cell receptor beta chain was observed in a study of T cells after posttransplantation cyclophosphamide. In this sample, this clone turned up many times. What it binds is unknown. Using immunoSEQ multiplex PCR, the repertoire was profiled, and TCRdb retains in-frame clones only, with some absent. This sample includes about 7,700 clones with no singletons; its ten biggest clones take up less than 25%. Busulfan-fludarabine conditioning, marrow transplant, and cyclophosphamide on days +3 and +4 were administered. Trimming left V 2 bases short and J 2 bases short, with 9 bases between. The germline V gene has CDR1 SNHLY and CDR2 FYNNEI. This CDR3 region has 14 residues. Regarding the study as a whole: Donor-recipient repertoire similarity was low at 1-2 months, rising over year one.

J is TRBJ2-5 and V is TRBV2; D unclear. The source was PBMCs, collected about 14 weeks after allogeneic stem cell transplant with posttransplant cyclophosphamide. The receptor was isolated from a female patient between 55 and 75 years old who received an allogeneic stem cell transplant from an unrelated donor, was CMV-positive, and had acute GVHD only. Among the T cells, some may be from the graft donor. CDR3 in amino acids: CASSEIQKQETQYF. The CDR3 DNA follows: TGTGCCAGCAGTGAAATACAGAAGCAAGAGACCCAGTACTTC. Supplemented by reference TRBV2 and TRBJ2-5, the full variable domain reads EPEVTQTPSHQVTQMGQEVILRCVPISNHLYFYWYRQILGQKVEFLVSFYNNEISEKSEIFDDQFSVERPDGSNFTLKIRSTKLEDSAMYFCASSEIQKQETQYFGPGTRLLVL.